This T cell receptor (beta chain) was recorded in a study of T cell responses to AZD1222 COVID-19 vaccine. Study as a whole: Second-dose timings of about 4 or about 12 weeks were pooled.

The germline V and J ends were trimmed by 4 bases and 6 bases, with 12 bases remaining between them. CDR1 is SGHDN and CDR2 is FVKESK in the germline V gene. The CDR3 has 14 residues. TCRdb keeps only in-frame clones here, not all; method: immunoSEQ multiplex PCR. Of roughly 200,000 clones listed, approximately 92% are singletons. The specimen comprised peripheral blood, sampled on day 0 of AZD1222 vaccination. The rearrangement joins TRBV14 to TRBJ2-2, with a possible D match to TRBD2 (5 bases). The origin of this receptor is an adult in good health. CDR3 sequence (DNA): TGTGCCAGCAGCCCAGGACTCCTTTCCGGGGAGCTGTTTTTT. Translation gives CASSPGLLSGELFF.